The 25 T cell receptor beta chains reported below all come from one sample, sequenced in a study of T-cell reconstitution after alpha-beta-depleted transplantation in children. Molecular barcoding with unique molecular identifiers was used for the TCRbeta library. One entry per CDR3 protein results from TCRdb running MiXCR on the PCR reads. The data show around 300,000 distinct CDR3 sequences, about a quarter seen once. Source: PBMCs, mostly from graft donor cells, taken 180 days after TCRalphabeta/CD19-depleted stem cell transplant. These TCRs come from a male patient younger than 18 who had a stem cell transplant for acute lymphoblastic leukemia, so the T cells may come from the graft donor.

This clonotype was observed a single time. The chain uses TRBV20-1 and TRBJ1-5; D is possibly TRBD1 (5 bases). Trimming cost V 3 bases and J 6 bases, with 9 bases left between them. Per the germline V gene, CDR1 is DFQATT and CDR2 is SNEGSKA (reference sequence). The CDR3 spans 12 residues. The CDR3 region is CSASRAGQPQHF. The CDR3, as DNA: TGCAGTGCTAGCAGGGCGGGTCAGCCCCAGCATTTT.

This chain links TRBV6-1 with TRBJ2-5, with TRBD1 identical over 8 bases. V lost 6 bases, J lost 1 base, and 7 bases stayed unmatched. The CDR3 runs 15 residues. Germline CDR1 reads MNHNS; CDR2 reads SASEGT. The CDR3 DNA is TGTGCCAGCAGAGAACGACAGGGGCTCCAAGAGACCCAGTACTTC. Amino acids: CASRERQGLQETQYF.

V gene TRBV20-1 combines with J gene TRBJ1-5; D is possibly TRBD1 (5 bases). Trimming removed 3 bases from V and 4 bases from J, with 10 bases in between. There are 13 residues in the CDR3. Germline V lookup: CDR1 DFQATT, CDR2 SNEGSKA (reference sequence). The CDR3 nucleotides read TGCAGTGCTAGGACCCCAGGGAATCAGCCCCAGCATTTT. Encoded protein: CSARTPGNQPQHF.

The CDR3 reads CASSLRAGGPNEQFF. In DNA, the CDR3 is TGTGCCAGCAGCTTAAGGGCGGGAGGGCCCAATGAGCAGTTCTTC. The chain joins TRBV11-3 to TRBJ2-1, with TRBD2 matching over 9 bases. The V gene's germline CDR1 is SGHNT and CDR2 YENEEA. The CDR3 runs 15 residues. J gave up 6 bases and V 2 bases, and 5 bases lay outside the gene matches.

The J gene is TRBJ2-1, the V gene TRBV5-1; 9 nucleotides match TRBD2. The ends lost 0 bases at V and 9 bases at J; junction bases unmatched: 7. This CDR3 is 15 amino acids long. Germline V gene data show CDR1 as SGHRS and CDR2 as YFSETQ. CDR3 sequence: CASSLGGRAITEQFF. Written as DNA, the CDR3 is TGCGCCAGCAGCTTGGGCGGGAGGGCCATCACTGAGCAGTTCTTC.

This clonotype was observed a few times. The rearrangement joins TRBV12-3 or TRBV12-4 to TRBJ2-7, with 9 bases matching TRBD2. There are 14 residues in the CDR3. Trimming cost V 6 bases and J 1 base; bases outside gene matches: 4. CDR3 nucleotide sequence: TGTGCCAGCAGGACCCTAGCGGGGTCCTACGAGCAGTACTTC. Translating it yields CASRTLAGSYEQYF.

J is TRBJ2-1 and V is TRBV11-2; 7 bases fit TRBD1. The CDR3 is made up of 15 amino acids. Unmatched junction bases numbered 5, after V lost 5 bases and J lost 1 base. The germline V gene has CDR1 SGHAT and CDR2 FQNNGV. The CDR3 sequence: CASSPSGQSYNEQFF. CDR3 DNA: TGTGCCAGCAGCCCCTCGGGACAGTCCTACAATGAGCAGTTCTTC.

The chain is built from TRBV5-1 and TRBJ2-5, with TRBD1 matching over 9 bases. J was trimmed by 7 bases and V by 7 bases; bases with no gene match: 2. CDR3 length: 11 residues. Germline CDR1 reads SGHRS; CDR2 reads YFSETQ. CDR3 nucleotide sequence: TGCGCCAGCGGGACAGGGAGGACCCAGTACTTC. Residues: CASGTGRTQYF.

J is TRBJ1-4 and V is TRBV5-4; 10 bases match TRBD1. V dropped 5 bases and J dropped 7; count of bases not matched to a gene: 11. CDR1 SGHNT and CDR2 YYREEE come from the germline V gene (reference sequence). The CDR3 length is 16 residues. The CDR3 loop is CASSRGDRGRAEKLFF. The CDR3 region has the DNA TGTGCCAGCAGTCGGGGAGACAGGGGGCGGGCTGAAAAACTGTTTTTT. Based on the CDR3 plus reference TRBV5-4 and TRBJ1-4, the full variable domain is ETGVTQSPTHLIKTRGQQVTLRCSSQSGHNTVSWYQQALGQGPQFIFQYYREEENGRGNFPPRFSGLQFPNYSSELNVNALELDDSALYLCASSRGDRGRAEKLFFGSGTQLSVL.

The rearrangement joins TRBV5-1 to TRBJ2-3, with 10 nucleotides matching TRBD2. The germline V gene has CDR1 SGHRS and CDR2 YFSETQ. The CDR3 totals 14 residues. Trimming at V came to 4 bases and at J to 4 bases, leaving 3 bases not matched to a gene. CDR3 DNA sequence: TGCGCCAGCAGCCCTCTAGCGGGAGCAGATACGCAGTATTTT. It codes for CASSPLAGADTQYF.

This clonotype was observed a few times. The V call is TRBV6-5, the J call TRBJ1-1; 7 bases fit TRBD1. This CDR3 is 15 amino acids long. Germline V gene lookup returns CDR1 MNHEY and CDR2 SVGAGI. The V and J ends lost 8 bases and 4 bases, in that order; junction bases with no gene match: 13. DNA of the CDR3: TGTGCCAGCCCCCCCCCCACAGGGGCTATCACTGAAGCTTTCTTT. It is translated as CASPPPTGAITEAFF.

The chain has TRBV5-1 and TRBJ2-7, with D perhaps matching TRBD1 or TRBD2 (6 bases each). The CDR3 runs 14 residues. Germline assignment: CDR1 SGHRS and CDR2 YFSETQ. Trimming left V 3 bases short and J 2 bases short, with 12 bases between. The CDR3 DNA is TGCGCCAGCAGCTACCTCGGGGGCGCCTACGAGCAGTACTTC. Its protein is CASSYLGGAYEQYF.

CDR3 DNA: TGCAGTGCTAGAGAATTTTGGCGGGGGGCGAACGAGCAGTACTTC. Its translation is CSAREFWRGANEQYF. The chain has TRBV20-1 and TRBJ2-7; TRBD2 matches at 8 bases. This CDR3 spans 15 amino acids. In germline, CDR1 is DFQATT, CDR2 SNEGSKA (reference sequence). V lost 0 bases to trimming and J lost 5 bases; unmatched junction nucleotides: 9.

This clonotype was seen at least ten times. V is TRBV18 and J is TRBJ2-5; no definite D call. V gave up 1 base and J gave up 3 bases, with 6 bases separating them. Germline CDR1 and CDR2: KGHSH and LQKENI. This CDR3 is built from 13 residues. The chain's CDR3 is CASSPQSEETQYF. CDR3 nucleotides: TGTGCCAGCTCACCACAGAGCGAAGAGACCCAGTACTTC.

V gene TRBV7-9 combines with J gene TRBJ1-1, with 7 nucleotides matching TRBD1. Germline CDR1 and CDR2: SEHNR and FQNEAQ (reference sequence). The length of the CDR3 is 14 residues. J gave up 10 bases and V 4 bases, and 12 bases lay outside the gene matches. In nucleotides, the CDR3 is TGTGCCAGCAGCTCTACTCGGGACAGCTCTGGAGCTTTCTTT. This encodes CASSSTRDSSGAFF.

This clonotype occurred a few times. The J gene is TRBJ2-3, the V gene TRBV6-1; D is ambiguous. The CDR3 is 15 amino acids. Trimming left V 6 bases short and J 0 bases short, with 13 bases between. Germline V gene data show CDR1 as MNHNS and CDR2 as SASEGT. The CDR3: CASRVLRYSTDTQYF. The CDR3, as DNA: TGTGCCAGCAGGGTATTACGATATAGCACAGATACGCAGTATTTT.

The chain links TRBV6-2 or TRBV6-3 to TRBJ1-4; D unclear. Trimming removed 6 bases at V and 11 bases at J, with 10 bases between. This CDR3 has 11 residues. Germline values: CDR1 MNHEY, CDR2 SVGEGT. The CDR3 region has the DNA TGTGCCAGCAGAAACGCGGGGAAACTGTTTTTT. Its translation: CASRNAGKLFF.

This clonotype showed up many times. V usage is TRBV12-3 or TRBV12-4 and J usage is TRBJ2-5; D unresolved. This CDR3 has 14 residues. V was pared by 2 bases and J by 1 base, with 8 bases between. The CDR3 sequence is CASSLRRSQETQYF. The CDR3 coding sequence is TGTGCCAGCAGTTTAAGACGGAGCCAAGAGACCCAGTACTTC.

Only a few counts were recorded for this clonotype. The chain combines TRBV20-1 with TRBJ1-1; 9 nucleotides line up with TRBD1. The V segment lost 2 bases and the J segment 10 bases; nucleotides outside the gene matches: 5. Germline values: CDR1 DFQATT, CDR2 SNEGSKA (reference sequence). There are 12 residues in the CDR3. CDR3 protein: CSARSGTGIAFF. CDR3 DNA: TGCAGTGCTAGATCCGGGACAGGGATAGCTTTCTTT.

V and J are TRBV18 and TRBJ1-6, with 8 bases fitting TRBD1. The V gene end was trimmed by 4 bases and the J gene end by 8 bases; junction bases not matched to a gene: 10. The CDR3 is 16 amino acids. In germline, CDR1 is KGHSH, CDR2 LQKENI. The CDR3: CASSLRQGLTDSPLHF. The CDR3 DNA is TGTGCCAGCTCACTTCGACAGGGGCTCACGGATTCACCCCTCCACTTT.

V is TRBV27 and J is TRBJ2-1; D remains unclear. V gave up 9 bases and J gave up 6 bases, with 15 bases separating them. The CDR3 loop spans 13 amino acids. Germline V gene data show CDR1 as MNHEY and CDR2 as SMNVEV (reference sequence). CDR3 protein: CASSPWVVNEQFF. The CDR3 nucleotides are TGTGCCAGTTCCCCTTGGGTAGTCAATGAGCAGTTCTTC.

V usage is TRBV9 and J usage is TRBJ1-2, with unresolved D. The length of the CDR3 is 14 residues. Germline V lookup: CDR1 SGDLS, CDR2 YYNGEE. V lost 5 bases, J lost 2 bases, and 13 bases lay in between. CDR3 loop: CASRSGVRNYGYTF. As DNA, the CDR3 is TGTGCCAGCAGGAGTGGTGTAAGGAACTATGGCTACACCTTC.

This chain connects TRBV9 to TRBJ1-2; D is perhaps TRBD1 (5 bases). The CDR3 is 15 residues long. CDR1 is SGDLS and CDR2 is YYNGEE in the germline V gene. The V and J ends lost 2 bases and 0 bases respectively, with 11 bases between them. The CDR3 sequence is CASSVSRDSNYGYTF. The CDR3 bases are TGTGCCAGCAGCGTCTCCAGGGACTCTAACTATGGCTACACCTTC.

This clonotype was picked up one time. This chain uses TRBV7-8 with TRBJ2-1; D is unresolved. The CDR3 consists of 14 residues. The germline gives CDR1 SGHVS, CDR2 FQNEAQ. Trimming took 0 bases from V and 5 from J, leaving 8 bases between them. The CDR3 region is CASSLASLDNEQFF. The CDR3 coding sequence is TGTGCCAGCAGCTTAGCGTCCCTCGACAATGAGCAGTTCTTC.

The genes are TRBV4-1 and TRBJ1-1; unclear D gene. CDR1 is MGHRA and CDR2 is YSYEKL in the germline V gene. The CDR3 is made up of 12 amino acids. Trimming left V 0 bases short and J 5 bases short, with 4 bases between. The CDR3 sequence: CASSQDGTEAFF. As DNA, the CDR3 is TGCGCCAGCAGCCAAGACGGAACTGAAGCTTTCTTT.